This T cell receptor (beta chain) originates from a study of T cell responses to AZD1222 COVID-19 vaccine. Study findings and constraints: Two AZD1222 doses significantly raised spike-specific TCR breadth and depth over controls.

Produced via immunoSEQ multiplex PCR; TCRdb's table is partial and in-frame only. The sample has 150,000 to 250,000 clones; roughly 90% are singletons. This clone appeared a single time. Its antigen is as yet unknown. From germline, CDR1 is SGHRS and CDR2 YFSETQ. This CDR3 is 13 amino acids long. The V end was cut by 1 base, the J end by 3 bases, with 8 bases between. J is TRBJ2-7 and V is TRBV5-1, with D possibly being TRBD1 (6 bases). The starting material was peripheral blood, obtained 28 days after the second AZD1222 dose. This TCR derives from an adult who received the AZD1222 COVID-19 vaccine. The CDR3 DNA is TGCGCCAGCAGCTTGAAAGGGGGCTACGAGCAGTACTTC. Its protein product is CASSLKGGYEQYF.